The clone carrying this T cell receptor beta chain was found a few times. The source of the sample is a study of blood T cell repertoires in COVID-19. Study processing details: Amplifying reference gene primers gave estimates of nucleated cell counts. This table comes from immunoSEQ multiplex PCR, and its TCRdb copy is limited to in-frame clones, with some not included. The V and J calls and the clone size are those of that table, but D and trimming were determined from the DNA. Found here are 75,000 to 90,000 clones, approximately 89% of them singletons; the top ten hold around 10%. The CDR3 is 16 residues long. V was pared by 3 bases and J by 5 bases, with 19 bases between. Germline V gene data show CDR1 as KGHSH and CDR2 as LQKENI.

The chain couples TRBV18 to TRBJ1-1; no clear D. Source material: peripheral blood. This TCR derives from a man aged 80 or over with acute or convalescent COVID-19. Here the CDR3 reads CASSPQPQEGGTEAFF. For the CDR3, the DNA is TGTGCCAGCTCACCTCAACCACAAGAGGGCGGGACTGAAGCTTTCTTT.